This record looks at one T cell receptor beta chain sequence and its context. The data were produced by immunoSEQ multiplex PCR, yet TCRdb's version contains in-frame clones alone and is incomplete. This repertoire shows about 200,000 clones, about 88% found once; its top ten account for roughly 10%. The data originate from a study of blood T cell repertoires in COVID-19. Looking at the study overall: Acute-phase and convalescent COVID-19 samples originated in the United States, Italy and Spain.

Sequencing was done on a sample of peripheral blood. This receptor was identified in a woman in her forties or fifties with COVID-19, enrolled during active disease.

CDR3 protein: CASSPYRAGGYNEQFF. CDR3 nucleotide sequence: TGTGCCAGCAGCCCGTACCGGGCGGGGGGTTACAATGAGCAGTTCTTC. The V call is TRBV9, the J call TRBJ2-1; 8 bases agree with TRBD2. The trim removed 4 bases at V and 4 bases at J, leaving 10 bases unmatched. Germline V lookup: CDR1 SGDLS, CDR2 YYNGEE. This CDR3 region has 16 residues. Drawing the rest from reference TRBV9 and TRBJ2-1, the complete variable domain is DSGVTQTPKHLITATGQRVTLRCSPRSGDLSVYWYQQSLDQGLQFLIQYYNGEERAKGNILERFSAQQFPDLHSELNLSSLELGDSALYFCASSPYRAGGYNEQFFGPGTRLTVL.